This TCR beta chain was identified during a study of T cells in narcolepsy (dated 2018 in TCRdb). The study in broad terms: Healthy control donors were enrolled in the study alongside patients who had narcolepsy type 1 or type 2 (NT1, NT2). The study sought autoreactive T cells targeting hypocretin neuron self-antigens (hypocretin, TRIB2) in narcolepsy patients, using TCR Vbeta sequencing to track clonotypes in blood and CSF. Points the paper makes about the study in general: According to the report, autoreactive clonotypes were detected serially in the blood of the same patients and of different patients, but not in healthy controls. No sequences matching autoreactive T cell clones were contained in some blood memory CD4+ repertoires from patients and controls. Numbers of sequenced blood memory CD4+ clonotypes were comparable, averaging approximately 42,000 in patients and roughly 30,000 in controls. Plots that compared CSF and blood CD4+ T cell clonotypes from the same patient highlighted HCRT-specific and TRIB2-specific autoreactive clonotypes.

The method behind the library was the immunoSEQ multiplex PCR assay. The clones in this table, taken by TCRdb from immuneACCESS, are in-frame only. Not every clone is retained; where verified, under half of the shortfall comes from an unresolved V gene, and the cause of the rest is unknown. A total of just over 20,000 clones appear in this sample, about 91% of them only once. The biggest ten clones account for approximately 1.1% of the sample. Worth noting for this clone: Its recognized antigen is unknown. No qualities accompany the bases; no much larger clone lies one base away.

CDR1 and CDR2 are read off the germline V gene as KGHSH and LQKENI. Reading from cysteine to phenylalanine, the CDR3 counts 12 amino acids. The kept DNA is CDR3 alone, 36 bases in frame from the first base. At the junction V is shortened by 2 bases and J by 10 bases, with 10 bases in between. For TCR Vbeta sequencing, memory CD4+ T cells were sorted ex vivo from the peripheral blood of both healthy controls and narcolepsy patients. Sequencing input: CD45RA- memory CD4+ T cells from PBMCs. The sample's cell subset or site label is to be understood as: memory T cells sorted ex vivo from peripheral blood. The source is a human donor with narcolepsy. The rearrangement combines TRBV18 with TRBJ2-3, with TRBD2 tentatively as D gene (6 bases match). CDR3 reads: CASSPWEDAQYF. The bases are TGTGCCAGCTCACCATGGGAGGATGCGCAGTATTTT. Where the CDR3 stops, the reference TRBV18 and TRBJ2-3 genes take over; the full variable domain is NAGVMQNPRHLVRRRGQEARLRCSPMKGHSHVYWYRQLPEEGLKFMVYLQKENIIDESGMPKERFSAEFPKEGPSILRIQQVVRGDSAAYFCASSPWEDAQYFGPGTRLTVL.